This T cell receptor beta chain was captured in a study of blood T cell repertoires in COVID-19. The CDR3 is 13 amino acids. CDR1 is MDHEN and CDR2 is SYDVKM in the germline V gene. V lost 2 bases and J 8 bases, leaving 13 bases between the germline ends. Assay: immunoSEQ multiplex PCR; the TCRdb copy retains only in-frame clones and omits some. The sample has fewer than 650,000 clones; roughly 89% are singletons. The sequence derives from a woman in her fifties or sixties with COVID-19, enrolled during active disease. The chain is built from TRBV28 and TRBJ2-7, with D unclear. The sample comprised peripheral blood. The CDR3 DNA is TGTGCCAGCAGTTTAGTCTCGTTAGAGCAGCAGTACTTC. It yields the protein CASSLVSLEQQYF.